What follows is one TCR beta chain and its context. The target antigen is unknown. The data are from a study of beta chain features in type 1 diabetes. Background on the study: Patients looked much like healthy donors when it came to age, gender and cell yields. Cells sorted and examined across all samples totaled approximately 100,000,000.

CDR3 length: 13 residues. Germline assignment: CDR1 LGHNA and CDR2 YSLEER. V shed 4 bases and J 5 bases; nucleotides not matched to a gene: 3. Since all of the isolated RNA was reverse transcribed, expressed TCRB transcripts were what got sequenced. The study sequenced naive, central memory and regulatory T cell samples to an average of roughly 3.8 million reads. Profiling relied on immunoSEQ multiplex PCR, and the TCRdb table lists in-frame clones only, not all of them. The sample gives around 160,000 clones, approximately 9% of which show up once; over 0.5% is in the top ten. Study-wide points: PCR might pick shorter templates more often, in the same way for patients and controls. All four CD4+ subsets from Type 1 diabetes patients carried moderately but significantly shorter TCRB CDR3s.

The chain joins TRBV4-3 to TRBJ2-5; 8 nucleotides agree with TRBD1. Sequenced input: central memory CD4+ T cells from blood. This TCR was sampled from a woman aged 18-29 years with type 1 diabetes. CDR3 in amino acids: CASSRTGGETQYF. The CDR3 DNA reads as TGCGCCAGCAGCCGTACAGGGGGGGAGACCCAGTACTTC.